This T cell receptor (beta chain) was identified in a study of blood T cell repertoires in COVID-19. Study-wide background: The cDNA or gDNA used as material had been derived from T cells, B-cell-depleted T cells, or PBMCs.

Participants, 18 to 89 years old, spanned around 25 US areas. Two negative PCRs, clearance, or symptom resolution were required of recovered Cohort 3 donors. In the source study's methods: Amplification from reference gene primers served as the basis for estimated nucleated cell counts. Method: immunoSEQ multiplex PCR; TCRdb's copy keeps in-frame clones and lacks some. That table furnishes V, J and clone size, whereas the DNA furnished D and trimming. The top ten hold 0.77% of the sample, which has about 170,000 clones, over 75% seen once. The germline V gene encodes CDR1 KGHSH and CDR2 LQKENI. V shed 3 bases, J shed 5 bases, and the junction held 3 bases outside the gene matches. This CDR3 has 14 amino acids.

V usage is TRBV18 and J usage is TRBJ2-3; TRBD1 matches 9 bases. Material for sequencing was PBMCs or T cells enriched from blood (not recorded which). The sequence was collected from a woman aged 18-35 years who had recovered from COVID-19. The CDR3 loop is CASSPDRGGDTQYF. The CDR3 nucleotides are TGTGCCAGCTCACCCGACAGGGGGGGAGATACGCAGTATTTT.